These 5 T cell receptor beta chains were sequenced from one sample in a study of blood T cell repertoires in COVID-19. Sequencing was performed with immunoSEQ multiplex PCR; in TCRdb, only in-frame clones are kept and a portion is missing. The sample comprises fewer than 200,000 clones, roughly 82% of which are singletons, and roughly 5.2% rests with the top ten. Material for sequencing was PBMCs or T cells enriched from blood (not recorded which). These receptor sequences come from a woman aged 55-70 years with acute COVID-19.

The J gene is TRBJ2-2, the V gene TRBV18, with D possibly matching TRBD2 (5 bases). The V and J ends lost 2 bases and 5 bases respectively, with 9 bases between them. Per germline, CDR1 KGHSH and CDR2 LQKENI. This CDR3 has 14 residues. CDR3 DNA: TGTGCCAGCTCACCATCGGGCGGGACCGGGGAGCTGTTTTTT. This sequence encodes CASSPSGGTGELFF.

The gene calls are TRBV6-2 or TRBV6-3 and TRBJ2-7; TRBD1 is a possible D gene (6 bases). CDR3 length: 12 residues. Germline V gene data show CDR1 as MNHEY and CDR2 as SVGEGT. Trimming pared 5 bases from V and 6 bases from J, leaving 11 bases between. This chain's CDR3 is CASSIQGSEQYV. The CDR3 nucleotides are TGTGCCAGCAGTATACAGGGTTCCGAGCAGTACGTC.

This clone has a single count. J is TRBJ2-3 and V is TRBV7-2; the match to TRBD1 covers 9 bases. Trimming took 5 bases from V and 4 from J; bases not matched to a gene: 4. Per the germline V gene, CDR1 is SGHTA and CDR2 is FQGNSA. This CDR3 is built from 14 residues. The CDR3 coding sequence is TGTGCCAGCAGCCCCAGGACAGGGGCAGATACGCAGTATTTT. This encodes CASSPRTGADTQYF.

This CDR3 is CASSFGRRTDTQYF. The DNA of the CDR3 is TGTGCCAGCAGCTTCGGCAGGAGGACAGATACGCAGTATTTT. The chain recombines TRBV11-1 with TRBJ2-3; D may be TRBD2 (5 bases). Trimming removed 3 bases at V and 3 bases at J, with 10 bases between. The CDR3 length is 14 residues. The germline V gene has CDR1 SGHAT and CDR2 FQDESV (reference sequence).

V usage is TRBV27 and J usage is TRBJ2-7, with 7 bases aligning to TRBD2. With V trimmed by 1 base and J by 2 bases, 5 bases remained unmatched. There are 15 residues in the CDR3. Germline V CDR1 and CDR2: MNHEY, SMNVEV (reference sequence). CDR3 nucleotides: TGTGCCAGCAGTTTATTAGGAGGGAGGGCCTACGAGCAGTACTTC. Translating gives CASSLLGGRAYEQYF.